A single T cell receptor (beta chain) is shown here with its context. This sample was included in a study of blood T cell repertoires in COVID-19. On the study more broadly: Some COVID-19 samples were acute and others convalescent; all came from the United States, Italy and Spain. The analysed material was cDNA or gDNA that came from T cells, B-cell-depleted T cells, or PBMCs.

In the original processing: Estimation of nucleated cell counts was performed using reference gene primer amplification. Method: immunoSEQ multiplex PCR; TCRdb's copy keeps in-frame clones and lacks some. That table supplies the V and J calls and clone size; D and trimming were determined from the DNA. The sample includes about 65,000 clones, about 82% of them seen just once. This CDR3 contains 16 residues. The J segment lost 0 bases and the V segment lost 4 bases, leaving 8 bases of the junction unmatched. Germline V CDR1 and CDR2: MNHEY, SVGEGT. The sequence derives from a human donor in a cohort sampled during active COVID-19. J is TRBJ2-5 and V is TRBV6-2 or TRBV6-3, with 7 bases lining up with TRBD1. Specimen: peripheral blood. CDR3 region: CASSWGTEAYQETQYF. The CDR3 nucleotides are TGTGCCAGCAGTTGGGGGACAGAGGCCTACCAAGAGACCCAGTACTTC.